Listed here are 4 T cell receptor beta chains from one sample, sequenced in a study of blood T cell repertoires in COVID-19. Repertoires were generated with immunoSEQ multiplex PCR, while TCRdb's copy carries only in-frame clones and drops some. Among hundreds of thousands of clones, around nine tenths were seen once, and the ten largest hold approximately 1.3%. Sequencing was carried out using peripheral blood. All receptors come from an elderly man with acute or convalescent COVID-19.

Written as DNA, the CDR3 is TGCGCCAGCAGCTCATACAGGAACACCGGGGAGCTGTTTTTT. It specifies CASSSYRNTGELFF. The chain uses TRBV5-1 and TRBJ2-2; D gene ambiguous. V gave up 3 bases and J gave up 1 base, with 7 bases separating them. This CDR3 contains 14 residues. The germline V gene has CDR1 SGHRS and CDR2 YFSETQ.

V usage is TRBV28 and J usage is TRBJ1-4, with TRBD1 identical over 7 bases. Germline CDR1 reads MDHEN; CDR2 reads SYDVKM. The CDR3 is made up of 15 amino acids. The V and J ends lost 5 bases and 3 bases, in that order; junction bases with no gene match: 6. The DNA for the CDR3 is TGTGCCAGCAGTCAACTCCAGGGGGCTAATGAAAAACTGTTTTTT. This translates into CASSQLQGANEKLFF.

The chain links TRBV9 to TRBJ2-2, with D unresolved. V dropped 6 bases and J dropped 3 bases, with 15 bases sitting between them. The CDR3 has 15 residues. CDR1 is SGDLS, CDR2 YYNGEE, per germline. DNA of the CDR3: TGTGCCAGCACCCCGCGGAGCGCAGACACCGGGGAGCTGTTTTTT. Encoded protein: CASTPRSADTGELFF.

This chain joins TRBV5-4 and TRBJ2-7, with a weak D call TRBD2 (6 bases). There are 15 residues in the CDR3. Germline V gives CDR1 SGHNT, CDR2 YYREEE (reference sequence). Trimming stripped 4 bases from V and 5 bases from J, with 19 bases between. The DNA of the CDR3 is TGTGCCAGCAGCCGGGAACGGGACTTAACGCACGAGCAGTACTTC. Translated, it gives CASSRERDLTHEQYF.